The 17 T cell receptor beta chains listed next were all sequenced from one sample in a study of Graves' ophthalmopathy and Graves' hyperthyroidism. The study amplified TCR beta CDR3 regions using RNA transcripts. The first round was an RT-PCR with HTBI primers, and the second round was a multiplex PCR. From the multiplex PCR reads, TCRdb called clonotypes with MiXCR, one entry per CDR3 protein. The sample includes 1 million to 1.3 million distinct CDR3 sequences, about 35% of them seen just once. Sequenced input: peripheral blood or thyroid tissue (not recorded which). Every receptor here comes from an adult man with Graves' hyperthyroidism.

This chain uses TRBV2 with TRBJ2-7; possible D gene TRBD1, 6 bases. Germline V lookup: CDR1 SNHLY, CDR2 FYNNEI. V lost 10 bases to trimming and J lost 6 bases, with 19 bases between them. The length of the CDR3 is 13 residues. CDR3 sequence (DNA): TGTGCCACCCACAGGGATCCTCAATCCGAGCAGTACTTC. This sequence encodes CATHRDPQSEQYF.

This clonotype was counted ten times or more. The DNA of the CDR3 is TGTGCCAGCAGCCACGGGACGGAAGAGACCCAGTACTTC. Its protein product is CASSHGTEETQYF. This chain uses TRBV7-9 with TRBJ2-5, with D perhaps being TRBD1 or TRBD2 (5 bases each). Trimming took off 5 bases at V and 3 bases at J, with 10 bases between the two ends. The CDR3 is made up of 13 amino acids. Germline V gene lookup returns CDR1 SEHNR and CDR2 FQNEAQ (reference sequence).

This chain connects TRBV5-4 to TRBJ2-7, with unresolved D. Per germline, CDR1 SGHNT and CDR2 YYREEE (reference sequence). V was pared by 0 bases and J by 1 base, with 8 bases between. The CDR3 is 14 residues long. CDR3 bases: TGTGCCAGCAGCTTGGACCCGATATCCTACGAGCAGTACTTC. Amino acids: CASSLDPISYEQYF. Together with reference TRBV5-4 and TRBJ2-7, the CDR3 gives the full variable domain: ETGVTQSPTHLIKTRGQQVTLRCSSQSGHNTVSWYQQALGQGPQFIFQYYREEENGRGNFPPRFSGLQFPNYSSELNVNALELDDSALYLCASSLDPISYEQYFGPGTRLTVT.

This clonotype turned up a few times. The chain joins TRBV29-1 to TRBJ2-5; maybe TRBD1 (5 bases). The V end lost 3 bases, the J end lost 5 bases, and 13 bases lay between the germline ends. The CDR3 is 13 amino acids. Per the germline V gene, CDR1 is SQVTM and CDR2 is ANQGSEA. DNA of the CDR3: TGCAGCGTTGATCCGACAGACGGGGAGACCCAGTACTTC. Translated: CSVDPTDGETQYF.

This clonotype was observed a few times. V is TRBV5-6 and J is TRBJ2-7, with 8 nucleotides matching TRBD1. The CDR3 consists of 18 residues. V lost 3 bases and J lost 3; bases outside the gene matches: 17. Germline CDR1 and CDR2: SGHDT and YYEEEE. The CDR3 DNA follows: TGTGCCAGCAGCTCCGGGACAGGCTCCTTCGGGCTCTTCTACGAGCAGTACTTC. This sequence encodes CASSSGTGSFGLFYEQYF. Full variable domain (outside the CDR3, taken from reference TRBV5-6 and TRBJ2-7): DAGVTQSPTHLIKTRGQQVTLRCSPKSGHDTVSWYQQALGQGPQFIFQYYEEEERQRGNFPDRFSGHQFPNYSSELNVNALLLGDSALYLCASSSGTGSFGLFYEQYFGPGTRLTVT.

J is TRBJ1-1 and V is TRBV28, with TRBD1 as a possible D gene (5 bases). Germline V CDR1 and CDR2: MDHEN, SYDVKM. V was cut by 6 bases and J by 0 bases, with 11 bases left in between. The CDR3 extends over 14 amino acids. The CDR3 spells CASRVDSLNTEAFF. CDR3 bases: TGTGCCAGCAGGGTTGACAGCTTGAACACTGAAGCTTTCTTT.

As concerns this clonotype: A single base separates this from a much larger clone, so it may be a read error. The J gene is TRBJ1-3, the V gene TRBV9; 7 bases fit TRBD1. The CDR3 sequence is 19 residues long. Germline V gene data show CDR1 as SGDLS and CDR2 as YYNGEE. The CDR3 loop is CASSSQRQGKPSSGNTTYF. The DNA of the CDR3 is TGCGCCAGCAGCTCCCAAAGACAGGGAAAACCTTCCTCTGGAAACACCACATATTTT.

At least ten counts were recorded for this clonotype. This chain connects TRBV19 to TRBJ2-2; TRBD1 aligns across 10 bases. The length of the CDR3 is 16 residues. With 7 bases clipped from V and 1 base from J, the junction kept 6 bases outside the gene matches. Germline V gives CDR1 LNHDA, CDR2 SQIVND (reference sequence). The CDR3: CASTSDRGRNTGELFF. The CDR3 DNA reads as TGTGCCAGTACCTCAGACAGGGGGCGGAACACCGGGGAGCTGTTTTTT.

This clonotype appeared many times. V and J are TRBV5-1 and TRBJ2-7; TRBD1 matches 7 bases. V lost 2 bases to trimming and J lost 3 bases; unmatched junction nucleotides: 2. Germline lookup yields CDR1 SGHRS and CDR2 YFSETQ. The CDR3 is 13 amino acids. As DNA, the CDR3 is TGCGCCAGCAGCTTCACAGGGGTCTACGAGCAGTACTTC. It specifies CASSFTGVYEQYF.

Written as DNA, the CDR3 is TGCAGTGCTAGACAACAGGGGAACAATGAAAAACTGTTTTTT. Protein product: CSARQQGNNEKLFF. The chain recombines TRBV20-1 with TRBJ1-4; 7 bases align to TRBD1. Trimming cost V 2 bases and J 5 bases; bases outside gene matches: 5. Germline V gene lookup returns CDR1 DFQATT and CDR2 SNEGSKA (reference sequence). The CDR3 runs 14 residues.

V gene TRBV2 combines with J gene TRBJ2-5; D remains ambiguous. The CDR3 runs to 10 residues. The V end was cut by 7 bases, the J end by 9 bases, with 9 bases between. Germline V gene data show CDR1 as SNHLY and CDR2 as FYNNEI. Here the CDR3 reads CASTIGPQYF. The CDR3 region has the DNA TGTGCCAGCACCATAGGTCCCCAGTACTTC. The full variable domain, in which reference TRBV2 and TRBJ2-5 provide the parts outside the CDR3, is EPEVTQTPSHQVTQMGQEVILRCVPISNHLYFYWYRQILGQKVEFLVSFYNNEISEKSEIFDDQFSVERPDGSNFTLKIRSTKLEDSAMYFCASTIGPQYFGPGTRLLVL.

This clonotype appeared many times. The chain couples TRBV7-2 to TRBJ2-7; a possible D gene is TRBD1 (6 bases). The V and J ends lost 4 bases and 3 bases respectively, with 13 bases between them. The germline V gene has CDR1 SGHTA and CDR2 FQGNSA. This CDR3 is 14 amino acids long. The CDR3 bases are TGTGCCAGCAGCTGGCAGGGGCAGCTCTACGAGCAGTACTTC. Amino acids: CASSWQGQLYEQYF.

This clonotype has a count of ten or more. This sequence joins TRBV19 and TRBJ1-2; weak D call: TRBD1 (5 bases). V was shortened by 11 bases and J by 4 bases, with 11 bases between the two germline ends. The CDR3 totals 11 residues. Germline lookup yields CDR1 LNHDA and CDR2 SQIVND (reference sequence). CDR3 coding DNA: TGTGCCTCCGGTGGGGGCTATGGCTACACCTTC. Translation: CASGGGYGYTF.

The chain carries TRBV28 and TRBJ1-2; D is undetermined. V lost 3 bases, J lost 7 bases, and 12 bases lay in between. This CDR3 comprises 13 residues. Germline lookup yields CDR1 MDHEN and CDR2 SYDVKM. DNA for the CDR3: TGTGCCAGCAGTTTTGGAACAGTGAGTGGCTACACCTTC. It codes for CASSFGTVSGYTF.

This sequence joins TRBV13 and TRBJ1-5; no firm D call. Trimming removed 0 bases at V and 5 bases at J, with 5 bases between. The CDR3 is 13 residues long. CDR1 is PRHDT, CDR2 FYEKMQ, per germline (reference sequence). The chain's CDR3 is CASSLGLYQPQHF. The CDR3 DNA reads as TGTGCCAGCAGCTTAGGCTTGTATCAGCCCCAGCATTTT.

The V call is TRBV7-2, the J call TRBJ2-7; unclear D gene. V dropped 1 base and J dropped 2 bases, with 12 bases sitting between them. Germline CDR1 SGHTA, CDR2 FQGNSA. The CDR3 contains 15 residues. This CDR3 reads CASSLGDLTAYEQYF. CDR3 nucleotide sequence: TGTGCCAGCAGCTTAGGAGACCTCACGGCCTACGAGCAGTACTTC.

In its sample, this clonotype was seen many times. This chain links TRBV20-1 with TRBJ1-1; D ambiguous. The CDR3 is made up of 13 amino acids. V was pared by 6 bases and J by 4 bases, with 15 bases between. Germline CDR1 and CDR2: DFQATT and SNEGSKA (reference sequence). The DNA for the CDR3 is TGCAGTGCCCCCGTCCTGGGCGGCACTGAAGCTTTCTTT. Translating it yields CSAPVLGGTEAFF.